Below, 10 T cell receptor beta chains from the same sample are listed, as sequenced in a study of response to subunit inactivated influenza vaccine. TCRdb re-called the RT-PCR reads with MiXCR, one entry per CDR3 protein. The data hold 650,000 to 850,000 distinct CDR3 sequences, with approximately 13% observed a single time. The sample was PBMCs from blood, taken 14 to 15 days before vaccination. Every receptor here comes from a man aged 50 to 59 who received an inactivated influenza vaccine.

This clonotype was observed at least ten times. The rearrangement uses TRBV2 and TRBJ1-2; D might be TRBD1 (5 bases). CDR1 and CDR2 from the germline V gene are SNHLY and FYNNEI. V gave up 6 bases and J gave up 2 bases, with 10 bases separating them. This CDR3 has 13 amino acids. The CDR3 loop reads CASRVQVNYGYTF. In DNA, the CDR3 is TGTGCCAGCAGGGTACAGGTGAACTATGGCTACACCTTC.

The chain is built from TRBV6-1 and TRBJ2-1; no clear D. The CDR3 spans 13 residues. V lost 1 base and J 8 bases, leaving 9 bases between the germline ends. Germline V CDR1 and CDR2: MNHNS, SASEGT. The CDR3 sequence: CASSEGFGYEQFF. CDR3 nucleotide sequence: TGTGCCAGCAGTGAAGGGTTTGGTTATGAGCAGTTCTTC.

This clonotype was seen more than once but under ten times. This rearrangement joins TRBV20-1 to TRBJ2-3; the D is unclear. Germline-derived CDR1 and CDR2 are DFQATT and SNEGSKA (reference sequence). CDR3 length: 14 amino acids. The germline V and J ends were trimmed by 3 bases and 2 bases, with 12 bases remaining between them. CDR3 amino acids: CSASEQIFTDTQYF. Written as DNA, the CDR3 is TGCAGTGCTAGTGAACAGATTTTCACAGATACGCAGTATTTT.

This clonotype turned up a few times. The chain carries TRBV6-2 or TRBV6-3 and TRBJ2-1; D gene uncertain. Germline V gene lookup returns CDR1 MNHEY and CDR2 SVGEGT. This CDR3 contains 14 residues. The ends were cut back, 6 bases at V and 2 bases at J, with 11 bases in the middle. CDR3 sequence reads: CASSRPSTYNEQFF. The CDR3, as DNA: TGTGCCAGCAGCCGACCCTCCACCTACAATGAGCAGTTCTTC.

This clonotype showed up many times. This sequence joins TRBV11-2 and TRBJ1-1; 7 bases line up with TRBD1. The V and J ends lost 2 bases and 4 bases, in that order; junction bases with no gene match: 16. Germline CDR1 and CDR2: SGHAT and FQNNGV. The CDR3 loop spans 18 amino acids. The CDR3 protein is CASSLSPPRRGLGTEAFF. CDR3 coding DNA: TGTGCCAGCAGCTTAAGTCCCCCTCGGAGGGGGCTGGGCACTGAAGCTTTCTTT.

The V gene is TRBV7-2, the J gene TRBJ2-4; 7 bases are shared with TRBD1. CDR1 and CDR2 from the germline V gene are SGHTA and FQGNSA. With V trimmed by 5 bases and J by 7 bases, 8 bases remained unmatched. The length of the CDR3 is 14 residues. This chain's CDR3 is CASSPQGTANIQYF. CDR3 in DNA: TGTGCCAGCAGCCCCCAGGGGACAGCCAACATTCAGTACTTC.

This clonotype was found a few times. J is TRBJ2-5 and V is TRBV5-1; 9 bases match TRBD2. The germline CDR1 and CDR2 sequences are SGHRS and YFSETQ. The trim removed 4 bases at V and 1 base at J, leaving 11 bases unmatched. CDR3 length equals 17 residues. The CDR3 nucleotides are TGCGCCAGCAGCACGGAGGCTAGCGGGACTTTCCAAGAGACCCAGTACTTC. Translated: CASSTEASGTFQETQYF.

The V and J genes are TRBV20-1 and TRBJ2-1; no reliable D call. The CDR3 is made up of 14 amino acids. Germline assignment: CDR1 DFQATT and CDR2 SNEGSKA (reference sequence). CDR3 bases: TGCAGGACCGCGGCCTTGACTTCCTACAATGAGCAGTTCTTC. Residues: CRTAALTSYNEQFF.

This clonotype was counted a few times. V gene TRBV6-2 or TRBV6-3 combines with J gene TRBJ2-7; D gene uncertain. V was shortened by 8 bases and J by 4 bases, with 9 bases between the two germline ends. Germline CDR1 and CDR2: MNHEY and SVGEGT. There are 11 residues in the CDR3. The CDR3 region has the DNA TGTGCCAGCCAGGTTGGTTACGAGCAGTACTTC. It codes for CASQVGYEQYF.

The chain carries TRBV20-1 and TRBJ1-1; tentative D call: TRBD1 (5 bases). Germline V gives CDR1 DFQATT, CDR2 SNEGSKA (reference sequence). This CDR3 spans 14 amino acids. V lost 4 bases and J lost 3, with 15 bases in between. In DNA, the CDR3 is TGCAGTGCTACCCCGGGCCCGGGGGACACTGAAGCTTTCTTT. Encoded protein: CSATPGPGDTEAFF.